These T cell receptor beta chains were read from a single sample in a study of response to subunit inactivated influenza vaccine. TCRdb processed the RT-PCR reads anew with MiXCR; each CDR3 protein has one entry. Of some 500,000 distinct CDR3 sequences listed, 10% to 15% are singletons. The sequencing here drew on PBMCs from blood, taken roughly 45 days after vaccination. The origin of the receptors is a man aged 45 to 65 who received an inactivated influenza vaccine. The CDR3 runs from the conserved cysteine through the conserved F or W. Clone size, where shown, is once, few, many, or a class for clones that have expanded.

J gene	V gene	clone size	CDR3 protein
TRBJ2-7	TRBV28	few	CASSQIHRMSYEQYF
TRBJ2-7	TRBV28	.	CATILAGGPYEQYF
TRBJ2-2	TRBV4-1	many	CASSQVGVLGAGELFF
TRBJ2-3	TRBV20-1	many	CSARATSTPTDTQYF
TRBJ2-1	TRBV4-2	.	CASSQTSLAGEYNEQFF
TRBJ2-7	TRBV20-1	few	CSAKRGQQSSYEQYF
TRBJ2-7	TRBV7-9	few	CASSSKIRGTESYEQYF
TRBJ2-2	TRBV4-3	.	CASSQAGNTGELFF
TRBJ2-3	TRBV5-6	many	CASSTRGGTDTQYF
TRBJ1-1	TRBV6-5	few	CASSFALGTEAFF
TRBJ1-1	TRBV6-1	few	CASSQDRGGTEAFF
TRBJ2-2	TRBV6-4	few	CASSVSIITGELFF
TRBJ2-3	TRBV20-1	.	CSAPLAGSSTDTQYF
TRBJ2-1	TRBV7-2	.	CASSGRDRDYNEQFF
TRBJ2-4	TRBV9	.	CASSVVGLPRDIQYF
TRBJ2-1	TRBV7-2	few	CASSAMGGSNEQFF
TRBJ2-5	TRBV7-2	.	CASTWTSGSGGTQYF
TRBJ2-1	TRBV24-1	.	CATSGRAERNYNEQFF
TRBJ2-3	TRBV7-6	.	CASSQGGIADTQYF
TRBJ1-5	TRBV12-3/TRBV12-4	.	CASSLIGMSNQPQHF
TRBJ2-2	TRBV5-4	.	CASSPGGANTGELFF
TRBJ2-5	TRBV25-1	.	CASSESSAETQYF
TRBJ2-1	TRBV6-2/TRBV6-3	.	CASSSDLGTRYYEQFF
TRBJ2-2	TRBV4-1	few	CASSRQSPDIDTGELFF
TRBJ2-1	TRBV5-5	.	CASSTGVAGSREQFF
TRBJ2-5	TRBV5-4	.	CASSPDRASQETQYF
TRBJ1-1	TRBV20-1	few	CSARGGQEAFF
TRBJ2-7	TRBV7-2	few	CASSLRLAADEQYF
TRBJ2-1	TRBV7-2	many	CASSPTSGQFF
TRBJ2-5	TRBV11-2	.	CASSLDVAGGLQTQYF
TRBJ2-5	TRBV5-1	many	CASSFNGQETQYF
TRBJ2-5	TRBV5-5	.	CASSFGPPGETQYF
TRBJ1-6	TRBV7-9	few	CASSLEQGMNSPLHF
TRBJ2-1	TRBV29-1	few	CSVGRASYNEQFF
TRBJ2-3	TRBV7-8	few	CASRSTSGTDTQYF